Following are 30 T cell receptor beta chains from one sample sequenced in a study of blood T cell repertoires in COVID-19. Profiled with immunoSEQ multiplex PCR; TCRdb holds only in-frame clones, not every one. The repertoire holds some 700,000 clones, with 70% to 90% as singletons. Sequencing was carried out using peripheral blood. The origin of the receptors is a woman younger than 35 with acute or convalescent COVID-19.

The CDR3 coding sequence is TGTGCCAGCAGTTACTCCGGCGGGGGTCTGTTGGGGGAGCAGTACTTC. This encodes CASSYSGGGLLGEQYF. The rearrangement joins TRBV6-2 or TRBV6-3 to TRBJ2-7; 7 bases line up with TRBD2. CDR1 is MNHEY and CDR2 is SVGEGT in the germline V gene. The CDR3 is made up of 16 amino acids. V was pared by 0 bases and J by 7 bases, with 12 bases of the junction left unmatched.

J is TRBJ2-7 and V is TRBV6-2 or TRBV6-3, with D maybe TRBD2 (6 bases). V lost 7 bases and J lost 4, with 20 bases in between. The CDR3 totals 15 residues. From germline, CDR1 is MNHEY and CDR2 SVGEGT. This chain's CDR3 is CASTPGGLPVYEQYF. The CDR3 DNA is TGTGCCAGCACCCCCGGTGGACTACCCGTTTACGAGCAGTACTTC.

V gene TRBV7-9 combines with J gene TRBJ1-2, with 10 bases matching TRBD1. V lost 4 bases, J lost 7 bases, and 3 bases stayed unmatched. The CDR3 is 13 amino acids. CDR1 and CDR2 from the germline V gene are SEHNR and FQNEAQ (reference sequence). CDR3 region: CASSSTGGPGYTF. The CDR3 DNA reads as TGTGCCAGCAGCTCGACAGGGGGCCCTGGCTACACCTTC.

The chain has TRBV12-3 or TRBV12-4 and TRBJ2-1; no clear D. The germline V and J ends were trimmed by 3 bases and 11 bases, with 8 bases remaining between them. There are 11 residues in the CDR3. CDR3 protein: CASSFSVKQFF. The CDR3, as DNA: TGTGCCAGCAGTTTCTCAGTCAAGCAGTTCTTC.

The rearrangement joins TRBV19 to TRBJ2-7, with D perhaps TRBD1 (6 bases). Germline V lookup: CDR1 LNHDA, CDR2 SQIVND (reference sequence). The V end was cut by 6 bases, the J end by 5 bases, with 17 bases between. The CDR3 has 14 residues. CDR3 region: CASRTPRDINEQYF. DNA of the CDR3: TGTGCCAGTAGGACTCCCCGGGACATCAACGAGCAGTACTTC.

The chain has TRBV19 and TRBJ2-1, with a tentative D call TRBD1 (6 bases). Trimming took off 4 bases at V and 0 bases at J, with 7 bases between the two ends. This CDR3 is 14 amino acids long. Germline lookup yields CDR1 LNHDA and CDR2 SQIVND (reference sequence). In DNA form, the CDR3 reads TGTGCCAGTAGTAGGACAGTCTCCTACAATGAGCAGTTCTTC. It yields the protein CASSRTVSYNEQFF.

This clone has more than one count but fewer than ten. The genes are TRBV5-1 and TRBJ1-6, with a tentative D call TRBD1 (5 bases). Germline CDR1 and CDR2: SGHRS and YFSETQ. Trimming removed 1 base at V and 6 bases at J, with 11 bases between. The CDR3 totals 15 residues. The CDR3 reads CASSLYPGFNSPLHF. CDR3 nucleotide sequence: TGCGCCAGCAGCTTGTATCCAGGGTTTAATTCACCCCTCCACTTT.

The chain carries TRBV2 and TRBJ2-3; 9 positions agree with TRBD2. Germline values: CDR1 SNHLY, CDR2 FYNNEI. Trimming took 6 bases from V and 4 from J; bases not matched to a gene: 14. The CDR3 totals 17 residues. The CDR3 region has the DNA TGTGCCAGCAGCAGGATTAGCGGGGGAGCCCTCCCAGATACGCAGTATTTT. It is translated as CASSRISGGALPDTQYF.

The chain uses TRBV6-5 and TRBJ1-5, with a tentative D call TRBD1 (5 bases). The CDR3 totals 15 residues. V shed 0 bases and J shed 4 bases, with 10 bases lying between them. Germline V gene lookup returns CDR1 MNHEY and CDR2 SVGAGI. The CDR3 reads CASSYSISGNQPQHF. CDR3 sequence (DNA): TGTGCCAGCAGTTACTCGATATCAGGGAATCAGCCCCAGCATTTT.

This chain uses TRBV19 with TRBJ1-3; no reliable D call. CDR3 length: 14 residues. CDR1 and CDR2 (germline): LNHDA, SQIVND (reference sequence). V was shortened by 0 bases and J by 4 bases, with 7 bases between the two germline ends. The CDR3 spells CASSIDLSGNTIYF. Written as DNA, the CDR3 is TGTGCCAGTAGTATAGATCTGAGCGGAAACACCATATATTTT.

The rearrangement links TRBV9 to TRBJ2-2; 7 positions agree with TRBD1. This CDR3 is built from 16 residues. With V trimmed by 3 bases and J by 1 base, 6 bases remained unmatched. Germline values: CDR1 SGDLS, CDR2 YYNGEE. As DNA, the CDR3 is TGTGCCAGCAGCGCCACAGGGGCCCAGAACACCGGGGAGCTGTTTTTT. Its protein product is CASSATGAQNTGELFF.

This rearrangement joins TRBV24-1 to TRBJ2-3, with D perhaps TRBD1 (5 bases). The V gene's germline CDR1 is KGHDR and CDR2 SFDVKD. The CDR3 is 16 residues long. V was pared by 9 bases and J by 5 bases, with 23 bases between. CDR3 bases: TGTGCCACCGCCTCTTTGTTGCAGGGTGGGTTAGATACGCAGTATTTT. Amino acid sequence: CATASLLQGGLDTQYF.

This sequence joins TRBV6-5 and TRBJ1-2, with a weak D call TRBD1 (6 bases). Trimming took 5 bases from V and 1 from J, leaving 8 bases between them. CDR3 length: 13 amino acids. CDR1 MNHEY and CDR2 SVGAGI come from the germline V gene. CDR3 amino acids: CASSTGINYGYTF. The CDR3 DNA reads as TGTGCCAGCAGTACAGGGATTAACTATGGCTACACCTTC.

This clone was detected only once. The chain joins TRBV6-4 to TRBJ1-1; no reliable D call. V was clipped by 2 bases and J by 5 bases, with 18 bases between them. This CDR3 contains 16 residues. The germline V gene encodes CDR1 MRHNA and CDR2 SNTAGT. The CDR3 bases are TGTGCCAGCAGTGACCAGGCAGACGCCCCCGTAACTGAAGCTTTCTTT. Its translation is CASSDQADAPVTEAFF.

The rearrangement links TRBV7-9 to TRBJ1-2; TRBD1 agrees at 7 bases. V lost 0 bases and J lost 5; bases outside the gene matches: 3. Germline values: CDR1 SEHNR, CDR2 FQNEAQ (reference sequence). The CDR3 loop spans 14 amino acids. CDR3 residues: CASSLAQTGYGYTF. CDR3 DNA: TGTGCCAGCAGCTTAGCCCAGACAGGGTATGGCTACACCTTC.

The chain joins TRBV3-1 (or the pseudogene TRBV3-2) to TRBJ1-5; the D gene is possibly TRBD1 (5 bases). Germline CDR1 is LGHDT and CDR2 is YNNKEL (reference sequence). V was cut by 4 bases and J by 7 bases, with 11 bases left in between. This CDR3 is 13 amino acids long. CDR3 region: CASSPVGGQPQHF. CDR3 DNA: TGTGCCAGCAGCCCGGTTGGGGGGCAGCCCCAGCATTTT.

The chain is built from TRBV7-9 and TRBJ2-5; D may be TRBD2 (7 bases). V was shortened by 8 bases and J by 2 bases, with 15 bases between the two germline ends. The germline V gene has CDR1 SEHNR and CDR2 FQNEAQ (reference sequence). The CDR3 covers 14 residues. The CDR3 DNA is TGTGCCAGCGCGGGGGCCCAGGGTCAAGAGACCCAGTACTTC. Amino acids: CASAGAQGQETQYF. Variable domain in full (rest from reference TRBV7-9 and TRBJ2-5): DTGVSQNPRHKITKRGQNVTFRCDPISEHNRLYWYRQTLGQGPEFLTYFQNEAQLEKSRLLSDRFSAERPKGSFSTLEIQRTEQGDSAMYLCASAGAQGQETQYFGPGTRLLVL.

The rearrangement links TRBV12-3 or TRBV12-4 to TRBJ1-2; possibly TRBD1 for D (6 bases). This CDR3 contains 13 residues. V was cut by 2 bases and J by 6 bases, with 10 bases left in between. CDR3 loop: CASSLITGNGYTF. As DNA, the CDR3 is TGTGCCAGCAGTTTAATTACAGGGAATGGCTACACCTTC.

This clone came up a few times. The rearrangement links TRBV7-9 to TRBJ1-2; D call uncertain. The CDR3 extends over 13 amino acids. CDR1 and CDR2 from the germline V gene are SEHNR and FQNEAQ (reference sequence). With 1 base removed from V and 8 bases from J, the gap between germline ends came to 11 bases. Here the CDR3 reads CASSLGNSPGYTF. DNA of the CDR3: TGTGCCAGCAGCTTAGGTAACAGCCCCGGCTACACCTTC. Filled out from reference TRBV7-9 and TRBJ1-2, the complete variable domain reads DTGVSQNPRHKITKRGQNVTFRCDPISEHNRLYWYRQTLGQGPEFLTYFQNEAQLEKSRLLSDRFSAERPKGSFSTLEIQRTEQGDSAMYLCASSLGNSPGYTFGSGTRLTVV.

V and J are TRBV11-2 and TRBJ1-1; D is undetermined. Germline-derived CDR1 and CDR2 are SGHAT and FQNNGV. CDR3 length equals 17 residues. Trimming took off 7 bases at V and 1 base at J, with 22 bases between the two ends. Here the CDR3 DNA reads TGTGCCAGCACCTTCGCCCTGATATTCTTGAGGAACACTGAAGCTTTCTTT. Translation gives CASTFALIFLRNTEAFF. Full variable domain (missing parts from reference TRBV11-2 and TRBJ1-1): EAGVAQSPRYKIIEKRQSVAFWCNPISGHATLYWYQQILGQGPKLLIQFQNNGVVDDSQLPKDRFSAERLKGVDSTLKIQPAKLEDSAVYLCASTFALIFLRNTEAFFGQGTRLTVV.

About this clone: Distinct nucleotide sequences in the sample also encode this CDR3. The rearrangement links TRBV5-5 to TRBJ1-2; TRBD1 matches at 8 bases. Germline V gives CDR1 SGHKS, CDR2 YYEKEE (reference sequence). This CDR3 is 13 amino acids long. V gave up 4 bases and J gave up 5 bases; unmatched junction bases: 4. Here the CDR3 DNA reads TGTGCCAGCAGCCCGGGGACAGGATATGGCTACACCTTC. Amino acid sequence: CASSPGTGYGYTF.

V gene TRBV11-2 combines with J gene TRBJ2-7; 7 nucleotides align to TRBD2. J lost 7 bases, V lost 5 bases, and 14 bases had no gene match. The CDR3 covers 15 residues. Looked up from germline, CDR1 is SGHAT and CDR2 is FQNNGV. The CDR3 spells CASSPKGTTPGEQYF. The CDR3 DNA sequence: TGTGCCAGCAGCCCAAAGGGGACTACCCCCGGAGAGCAGTACTTC.

As for this clone: The sample holds other DNA sequences that translate to the same CDR3. The chain has TRBV3-1 (or the pseudogene TRBV3-2) and TRBJ1-1; TRBD1 matches 7 bases. Germline CDR1 is LGHDT and CDR2 is YNNKEL (reference sequence). V gave up 3 bases and J gave up 2 bases; unmatched junction bases: 6. This CDR3 has 15 amino acids. CDR3 coding DNA: TGTGCCAGCAGCCAGACGGACAGGCCCAACACTGAAGCTTTCTTT. This sequence encodes CASSQTDRPNTEAFF.

This chain connects TRBV19 to TRBJ1-5; D is undetermined. The CDR3 is 14 amino acids. Trimming left V 3 bases short and J 4 bases short, with 10 bases between. CDR1 LNHDA and CDR2 SQIVND come from the germline V gene (reference sequence). CDR3 sequence: CASSISNWNQPQHF. The CDR3 DNA sequence: TGTGCCAGTAGTATTAGTAATTGGAATCAGCCCCAGCATTTT.

The chain joins TRBV7-2 to TRBJ1-2; 8 bases match TRBD1. The J segment lost 5 bases and the V segment lost 1 base, leaving 12 bases of the junction unmatched. The CDR3 runs 17 residues. Germline values: CDR1 SGHTA, CDR2 FQGNSA. The CDR3 loop is CASSLGGGGQVTYGYTF. The DNA for the CDR3 is TGTGCCAGCAGCTTAGGAGGAGGGGGACAGGTAACATATGGCTACACCTTC.

The chain has TRBV9 and TRBJ1-2, with D tentatively TRBD1 (5 bases). CDR1 SGDLS and CDR2 YYNGEE come from the germline V gene. Trimming took off 0 bases at V and 9 bases at J, with 18 bases between the two ends. The CDR3 is 15 residues long. In DNA form, the CDR3 reads TGTGCCAGCAGCGTAGGGCGGGCGGGGGTTTTAAGCTACACCTTC. Translating it yields CASSVGRAGVLSYTF.

The V call is TRBV3-1 (or the pseudogene TRBV3-2), the J call TRBJ2-1; TRBD1 agrees at 8 bases. The CDR3 spans 16 residues. Germline trimming cut 4 bases from V and 5 bases from J; bases unmatched to any gene: 10. Germline V gives CDR1 LGHDT, CDR2 YNNKEL (reference sequence). The CDR3 DNA follows: TGTGCCAGCAGCCTCCGGGGAGCAGGGGGCCACAATGAGCAGTTCTTC. This sequence encodes CASSLRGAGGHNEQFF.

The V and J genes are TRBV19 and TRBJ1-2, with D unclear. Between the trimmed V and J ends, which lost 7 bases and 7 bases, there was a span of 19 bases. The length of the CDR3 is 14 residues. Germline values: CDR1 LNHDA, CDR2 SQIVND (reference sequence). CDR3 sequence reads: CASTLAQEVFGYTF. CDR3 DNA: TGTGCCAGTACCCTAGCCCAGGAGGTCTTTGGCTACACCTTC. Using reference TRBV19 and TRBJ1-2 for the parts outside the CDR3, the full variable domain is DGGITQSPKYLFRKEGQNVTLSCEQNLNHDAMYWYRQDPGQGLRLIYYSQIVNDFQKGDIAEGYSVSREKKESFPLTVTSAQKNPTAFYLCASTLAQEVFGYTFGSGTRLTVV.

J is TRBJ1-1 and V is TRBV4-3; the match to TRBD1 covers 7 bases. Germline CDR1 LGHNA, CDR2 YSLEER. CDR3 length: 16 amino acids. Trimming cost V 1 base and J 4 bases; bases outside gene matches: 9. CDR3 nucleotide sequence: TGCGCCAGCAGCCAAGGCTTGGGCAGGGGGACCACTGAAGCTTTCTTT. Residues: CASSQGLGRGTTEAFF.

This chain connects TRBV9 to TRBJ2-2; 10 bases are a match to TRBD2. The J segment lost 5 bases and the V segment lost 1 base, leaving 2 bases of the junction unmatched. Looked up from germline, CDR1 is SGDLS and CDR2 is YYNGEE. The CDR3 covers 15 residues. The CDR3 sequence: CASSVTSGETGELFF. In nucleotides, the CDR3 is TGTGCCAGCAGCGTAACTAGCGGGGAGACCGGGGAGCTGTTTTTT.